Shown below are 10 T cell receptor beta chains from a single sample sequenced in a study of blood T cell repertoires in COVID-19. Repertoires were generated with immunoSEQ multiplex PCR, while TCRdb's copy carries only in-frame clones and drops some. Of a few hundred thousand clones listed, around 85% were seen once; the top ten hold around 7.2%. The specimen sequenced was peripheral blood. Receptor source: a human donor in a cohort sampled during active COVID-19.

The gene calls are TRBV2 and TRBJ1-5; the D gene is possibly TRBD1 (5 bases). In germline, CDR1 is SNHLY, CDR2 FYNNEI. Trimming left V 3 bases short and J 6 bases short, with 9 bases between. CDR3 length: 13 residues. CDR3 nucleotides: TGTGCCAGCAGTGAGGCAGGGTTTCAGCCCCAGCATTTT. Translation gives CASSEAGFQPQHF.

The V call is TRBV4-1, the J call TRBJ2-1; TRBD2 agrees at 8 bases. The trim removed 4 bases at V and 0 bases at J, leaving 8 bases unmatched. In germline, CDR1 is MGHRA, CDR2 YSYEKL. The CDR3 has 17 amino acids. Here the CDR3 reads CASSLVSRGGSYNEQFF. In DNA form, the CDR3 reads TGCGCCAGCAGCCTAGTTTCTCGGGGGGGCTCCTACAATGAGCAGTTCTTC.

This chain links TRBV18 with TRBJ2-7, with TRBD2 as a possible D gene (6 bases). The CDR3 sequence is 14 residues long. From germline, CDR1 is KGHSH and CDR2 LQKENI. Trimming pared 6 bases from V and 0 bases from J, leaving 12 bases between. DNA for the CDR3: TGTGCCAGCTCCCGGCGGGAACGCTCCTACGAGCAGTACTTC. Residues: CASSRRERSYEQYF.

This clone has more than one count but fewer than ten. The chain carries TRBV2 and TRBJ2-7; TRBD2 might be the D (5 bases). CDR3 length: 12 amino acids. Germline V gene sequence: CDR1 SNHLY, CDR2 FYNNEI. The ends were cut back, 10 bases at V and 4 bases at J, with 14 bases in the middle. In DNA, the CDR3 is TGTGCCACGGGGAGAGTTTATTACGAGCAGTACTTC. It yields the protein CATGRVYYEQYF.

V gene TRBV10-3 combines with J gene TRBJ2-7; TRBD2 aligns across 12 bases. Germline V gene sequence: CDR1 ENHRY, CDR2 SYGVKD. The CDR3 is 14 residues long. Trimming removed 9 bases from V and 4 bases from J; junction bases left unmatched: 7. This chain's CDR3 is CAIAWTSGEYEQYF. In DNA form, the CDR3 reads TGTGCCATTGCGTGGACTAGCGGGGAATACGAGCAGTACTTC.

The chain has TRBV19 and TRBJ1-4; 8 nucleotides match TRBD1. This CDR3 comprises 11 residues. V lost 8 bases, J lost 8 bases, and 1 base stayed unmatched. Per the germline V gene, CDR1 is LNHDA and CDR2 is SQIVND (reference sequence). CDR3 loop: CASGDREKLFF. CDR3 sequence (DNA): TGTGCCAGTGGGGACAGGGAAAAACTGTTTTTT.

There are a few counts of this clone. The rearrangement links TRBV30 to TRBJ1-3; a possible D gene is TRBD1 (5 bases). CDR3 length equals 15 residues. V lost 3 bases and J 2 bases, leaving 14 bases between the germline ends. Germline assignment: CDR1 GTSNPN and CDR2 SVGIG (reference sequence). CDR3 protein: CAWRNQGNAGNTIYF. In DNA form, the CDR3 reads TGTGCCTGGAGGAATCAGGGAAACGCTGGAAACACCATATATTTT.

This chain joins TRBV28 and TRBJ1-2; the D is unclear. This CDR3 spans 13 amino acids. The V and J ends lost 4 bases and 7 bases respectively, with 13 bases between them. The germline gives CDR1 MDHEN, CDR2 SYDVKM. The CDR3, as DNA: TGTGCCAGCAGTTCCCGGCGGGTAGGTGGCTACACCTTC. This gives the protein CASSSRRVGGYTF.

This clone was seen more than once but under ten times. Other DNA sequences in the same sample also yield this CDR3. This sequence joins TRBV12-3 or TRBV12-4 and TRBJ1-3; no reliable D call. This CDR3 region has 13 residues. Trimming stripped 5 bases from V and 1 base from J, with 6 bases between. The CDR3 spells CASSTQSGNTIYF. CDR3 bases: TGTGCCAGCAGTACCCAGTCTGGAAACACCATATATTTT.

In this sample, this clone turned up a few times. The chain is built from TRBV9 and TRBJ1-3; TRBD1 is a possible D gene (6 bases). Germline V gene data show CDR1 as SGDLS and CDR2 as YYNGEE. The ends were cut back, 2 bases at V and 3 bases at J, with 12 bases in the middle. The length of the CDR3 is 15 residues. The CDR3 DNA sequence: TGTGCCAGCAGCGTGGACAGTACTCGTGGAAACACCATATATTTT. It codes for CASSVDSTRGNTIYF.